A selection of T cell receptor beta chains follows, all from one sample in a study of CD8+ T cells in alopecia areata. Profiling relied on immunoSEQ multiplex PCR, and the TCRdb table lists in-frame clones only, not all of them. The sample shows approximately 210,000 clones, 60% to 70% of them seen only once. This material consisted of CD4+ T cells sorted from blood, taken at week 4, from a patient treated with tofacitinib. The receptors shown here come from a human donor with alopecia areata. CDR3s include the opening cysteine and the closing phenylalanine or tryptophan.

cdr3_aa: CSAITGDTQYF
v_call: TRBV20-1
j_call: TRBJ2-3

cdr3_aa: CAWSVRQMDSPLHF
v_call: TRBV30
j_call: TRBJ1-6

cdr3_aa: CASSRSDSRGAWGGETQYF
v_call: TRBV4-1
j_call: TRBJ2-5

cdr3_aa: CSAKRETQYF
v_call: TRBV20-1
j_call: TRBJ2-5

cdr3_aa: CAIRGTGGQPQHF
v_call: TRBV10-3
j_call: TRBJ1-5

cdr3_aa: CASTPGEGRANYGYTF
v_call: TRBV7-2
j_call: TRBJ1-2

cdr3_aa: CASSQERRGGRYEQFF
v_call: TRBV4-1
j_call: TRBJ2-1

cdr3_aa: CSVQESSYEQYF
v_call: TRBV29-1
j_call: TRBJ2-7

cdr3_aa: CASSPPGTRNQPQHF
v_call: TRBV18
j_call: TRBJ1-5

cdr3_aa: CAWSYTPGWGANVLTF
v_call: TRBV30
j_call: TRBJ2-6